This TCR beta chain was sequenced during a study of cytomegalovirus exposure and HLA in healthy donors. This CDR3 region has 13 residues. Germline trimming cut 9 bases from V and 8 bases from J; bases unmatched to any gene: 10. Germline V gene data show CDR1 as LNHDA and CDR2 as SQIVND (reference sequence). Primers: 60 Vbeta forward and 13 Jbeta reverse. Measured with immunoSEQ multiplex PCR; TCRdb has only the in-frame clones, and not every one. The top ten hold roughly 2% of the sample, which has fewer than 100,000 clones, roughly 79% seen once. This TCR was recovered from a man aged 35-49 years in good health and CMV-seronegative. Sequencing used PBMCs. The rearrangement joins TRBV19 to TRBJ1-3; TRBD1 matches 7 bases. The CDR3 sequence: CASSQGDWDTIYF. The CDR3, as DNA: TGTGCCAGCTCTCAGGGGGACTGGGACACCATATATTTT.